This T cell receptor beta chain was sequenced during a study of T cell responses to AZD1222 COVID-19 vaccine. Study-level points and caveats: At baseline, seropositivity was found in only 5 to 7 AZD1222 recipients.

Turning to this clone: Its antigen remains unknown.

TCRdb keeps only in-frame clones here, not all; method: immunoSEQ multiplex PCR. Of 150,000 to 200,000 clones in the sample, approximately 90% were seen once. Germline-derived CDR1 and CDR2 are SGHAT and FQDESV (reference sequence). The CDR3 contains 15 residues. V dropped 0 bases and J dropped 5 bases, with 13 bases sitting between them. The J gene is TRBJ1-1, the V gene TRBV11-1, with a possible D match to TRBD1 (6 bases). The receptor was derived from an adult in good health. The specimen was peripheral blood, collected on day 0 of MenACWY control vaccination. For the CDR3, the DNA is TGTGCCAGCAGCTTAGCCCCAGGGGCGGTAACTGAAGCTTTCTTT. Translated: CASSLAPGAVTEAFF.